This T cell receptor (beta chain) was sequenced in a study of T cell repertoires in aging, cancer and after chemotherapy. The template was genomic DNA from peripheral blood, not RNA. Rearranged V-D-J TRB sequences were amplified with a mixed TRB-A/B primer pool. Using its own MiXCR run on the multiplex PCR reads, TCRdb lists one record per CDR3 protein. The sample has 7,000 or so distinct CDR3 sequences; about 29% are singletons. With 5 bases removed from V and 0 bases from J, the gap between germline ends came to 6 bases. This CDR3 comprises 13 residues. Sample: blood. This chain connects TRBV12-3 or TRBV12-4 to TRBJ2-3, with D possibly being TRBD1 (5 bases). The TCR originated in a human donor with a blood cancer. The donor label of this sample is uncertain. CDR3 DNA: TGTGCCAGCAGTCAGGGTAGCACAGATACGCAGTATTTT. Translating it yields CASSQGSTDTQYF.